This TCR beta chain was captured by sequencing in a study of blood T cells in healthy people across ages. Those donating, healthy Caucasian individuals from Russia, were aged about 6 to 95. Each donor supplied 7.5 to 10 milliliters of peripheral blood. A second PCR, run for about 6 to 11 cycles, used a sample-barcoded 5' primer plus a J-beta primer mix. TCRdb fed the 5' RACE reads into MiXCR, producing one record per CDR3 protein. The sample shows around 870,000 distinct CDR3 sequences, 25% to 35% of them seen only once. Germline lookup yields CDR1 DFQATT and CDR2 SNEGSKA (reference sequence). V dropped 3 bases and J dropped 6 bases, with 20 bases sitting between them. There are 15 residues in the CDR3. This clonotype was detected a few times.

The receptor comes from a woman older than 75 in good health. The sequenced sample consisted of blood. This chain joins TRBV20-1 and TRBJ1-2; D ambiguous. The CDR3 region is CSASAAGGAPHGYTF. CDR3 sequence (DNA): TGCAGTGCTAGCGCGGCAGGAGGAGCCCCCCATGGCTACACCTTC.